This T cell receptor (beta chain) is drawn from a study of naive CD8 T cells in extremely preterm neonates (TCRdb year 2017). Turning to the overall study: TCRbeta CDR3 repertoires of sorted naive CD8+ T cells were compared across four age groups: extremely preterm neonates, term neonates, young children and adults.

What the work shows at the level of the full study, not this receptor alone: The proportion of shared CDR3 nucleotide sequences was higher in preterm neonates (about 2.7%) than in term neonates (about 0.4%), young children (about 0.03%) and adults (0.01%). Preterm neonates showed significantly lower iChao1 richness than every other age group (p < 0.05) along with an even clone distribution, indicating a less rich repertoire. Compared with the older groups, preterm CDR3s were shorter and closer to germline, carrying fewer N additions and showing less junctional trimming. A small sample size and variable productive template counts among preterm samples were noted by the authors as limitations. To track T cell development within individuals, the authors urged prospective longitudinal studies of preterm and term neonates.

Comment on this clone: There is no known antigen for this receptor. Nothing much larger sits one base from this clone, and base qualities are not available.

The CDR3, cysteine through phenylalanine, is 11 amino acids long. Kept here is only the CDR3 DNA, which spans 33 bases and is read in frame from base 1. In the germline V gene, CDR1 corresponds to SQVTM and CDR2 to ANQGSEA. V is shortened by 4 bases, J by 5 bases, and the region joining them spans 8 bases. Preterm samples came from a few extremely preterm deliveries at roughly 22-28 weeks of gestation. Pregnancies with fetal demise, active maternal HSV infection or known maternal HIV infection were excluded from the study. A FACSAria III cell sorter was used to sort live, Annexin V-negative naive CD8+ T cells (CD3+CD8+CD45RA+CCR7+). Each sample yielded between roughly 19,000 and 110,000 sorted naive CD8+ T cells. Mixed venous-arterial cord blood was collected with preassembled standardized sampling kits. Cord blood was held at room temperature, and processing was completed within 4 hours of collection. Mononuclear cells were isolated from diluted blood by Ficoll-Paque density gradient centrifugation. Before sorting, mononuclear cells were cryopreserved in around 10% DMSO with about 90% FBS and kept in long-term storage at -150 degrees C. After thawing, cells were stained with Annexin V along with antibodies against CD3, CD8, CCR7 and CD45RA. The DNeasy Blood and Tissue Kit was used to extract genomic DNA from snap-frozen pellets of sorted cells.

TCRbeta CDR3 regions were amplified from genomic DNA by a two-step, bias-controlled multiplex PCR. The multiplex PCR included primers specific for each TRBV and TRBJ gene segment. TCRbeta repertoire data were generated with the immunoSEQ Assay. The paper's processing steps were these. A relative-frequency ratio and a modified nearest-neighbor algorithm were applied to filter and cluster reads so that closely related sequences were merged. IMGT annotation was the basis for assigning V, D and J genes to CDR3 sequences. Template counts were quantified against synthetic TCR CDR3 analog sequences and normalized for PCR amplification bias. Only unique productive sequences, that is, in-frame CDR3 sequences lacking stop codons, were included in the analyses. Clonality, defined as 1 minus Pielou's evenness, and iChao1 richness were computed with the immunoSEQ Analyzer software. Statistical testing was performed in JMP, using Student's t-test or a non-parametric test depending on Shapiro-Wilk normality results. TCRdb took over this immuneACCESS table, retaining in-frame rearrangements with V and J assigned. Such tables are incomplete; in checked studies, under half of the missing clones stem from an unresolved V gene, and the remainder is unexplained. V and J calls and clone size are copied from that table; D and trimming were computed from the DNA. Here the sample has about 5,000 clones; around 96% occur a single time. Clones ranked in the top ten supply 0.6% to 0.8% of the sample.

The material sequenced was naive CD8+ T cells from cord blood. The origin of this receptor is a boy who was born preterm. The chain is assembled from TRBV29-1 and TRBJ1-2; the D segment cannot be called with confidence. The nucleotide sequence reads TGCAGCGTTGGCCGGGGATATGGCTACACCTTC. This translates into CSVGRGYGYTF. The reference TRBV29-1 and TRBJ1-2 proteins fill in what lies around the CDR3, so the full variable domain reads SAVISQKPSRDICQRGTSLTIQCQVDSQVTMMFWYRQQPGQSLTLIATANQGSEATYESGFVIDKFPISRPNLTFSTLTVSNMSPEDSSIYLCSVGRGYGYTFGSGTRLTVV.